The 8 T cell receptor beta chains given below trace back to one sample, sequenced in a study of OX40 agonist ivuxolimab in advanced cancers. Data came from immunoSEQ multiplex PCR; TCRdb stores just in-frame clones and leaves some out. Among approximately 49,000 clones, approximately 80% were seen once, and the ten largest hold approximately 24%. Sequenced here: CD4+ or CD8+ T cells sorted from blood, sampled in a trial of the OX40 agonist ivuxolimab. All receptors derive from an adult with an advanced solid tumor such as melanoma, head and neck, liver or kidney cancer.

The V gene is TRBV6-6, the J gene TRBJ2-3, with D perhaps TRBD1 or TRBD2 (5 bases each). Germline CDR1 and CDR2: MNHNY and SVGAGI (reference sequence). This CDR3 has 15 residues. V was trimmed by 8 bases and J by 6 bases, leaving 21 bases between them. CDR3 in amino acids: CASVPPGDPGDTQYF. CDR3 bases: TGTGCCAGCGTTCCTCCTGGGGACCCCGGGGATACGCAGTATTTT.

V gene TRBV6-5 combines with J gene TRBJ1-2, with D possibly TRBD1 on 6 matching bases. Trimming cost V 6 bases and J 5 bases, with 13 bases left between them. The CDR3 has 13 residues. The germline V gene has CDR1 MNHEY and CDR2 SVGAGI. CDR3 DNA: TGTGCCAGCAGCTCCGGACAGACTTATGGCTACACCTTC. Amino acid sequence: CASSSGQTYGYTF.

V gene TRBV19 combines with J gene TRBJ2-3; no firm D call. The ends were cut back, 3 bases at V and 4 bases at J, with 8 bases in the middle. From germline, CDR1 is LNHDA and CDR2 SQIVND (reference sequence). The length of the CDR3 is 13 residues. The CDR3 protein is CASSIWSADTQYF. The CDR3 region has the DNA TGTGCCAGTAGTATTTGGTCCGCAGATACGCAGTATTTT.

This chain uses TRBV4-1 with TRBJ2-3; 10 bases are shared with TRBD2. Germline trimming cut 0 bases from V and 3 bases from J; bases unmatched to any gene: 9. Per germline, CDR1 MGHRA and CDR2 YSYEKL. The CDR3 has 18 amino acids. For the CDR3, the DNA is TGCGCCAGCAGCCAAGATTGGCCAGCGGGGGGGCCAACAGATACGCAGTATTTT. Its translation is CASSQDWPAGGPTDTQYF.

The chain has TRBV5-6 and TRBJ2-1, with 14 bases matching TRBD2. Germline-derived CDR1 and CDR2 are SGHDT and YYEEEE. The CDR3 has 19 residues. Trimming removed 3 bases from V and 2 bases from J; junction bases left unmatched: 10. The CDR3 sequence is CASSSRLAGGFGPYNEQFF. For the CDR3, the DNA is TGTGCCAGCAGCTCTAGACTAGCGGGAGGGTTCGGCCCCTACAATGAGCAGTTCTTC.

The rearrangement joins TRBV4-3 to TRBJ1-2; 7 bases fit TRBD1. The CDR3 is 17 amino acids. Germline V gene sequence: CDR1 LGHNA, CDR2 YSLEER. Losses at the gene ends were 3 bases for V and 2 bases for J; bases not matched to a gene: 12. The CDR3 nucleotides read TGCGCCAGCAGCCACGACCTCGACAGGGCCCCAAACTATGGCTACACCTTC. Its translation is CASSHDLDRAPNYGYTF.

The chain's CDR3 is CASSLMVGPGAEAFF. The CDR3 DNA follows: TGTGCCAGCAGTTTAATGGTAGGGCCTGGGGCTGAAGCTTTCTTT. The V and J genes are TRBV27 and TRBJ1-1; unclear D gene. Germline assignment: CDR1 MNHEY and CDR2 SMNVEV (reference sequence). The V and J ends lost 2 bases and 6 bases respectively, with 16 bases between them. The CDR3 has 15 amino acids.

The chain is built from TRBV5-8 and TRBJ2-3; D not resolved. V was clipped by 4 bases and J by 10 bases, with 10 bases between them. The CDR3 has 11 residues. In germline, CDR1 is SGHTS, CDR2 YDEGEE. The CDR3 DNA reads TGTGCCAGCAGCCCTGGGAAGGCGCAGTATTTT. Protein: CASSPGKAQYF.